This T cell receptor beta chain was identified during a study of blood T cell repertoires in COVID-19. The wider study: From the United States, Italy and Spain came samples of acute and convalescent COVID-19. PBMCs, B-cell-depleted T cells, or T cells were the source of the cDNA or gDNA that made up the material.

This clone showed up just a few times. Original processing notes: Nucleated cell number was recorded as an estimate derived from reference gene primer amplification. The data were produced by immunoSEQ multiplex PCR, yet TCRdb's version contains in-frame clones alone and is incomplete. V and J calls plus clone size are reproduced from that table; the DNA served to infer D and trimming. The sample holds around 370,000 clones, about 89% seen once. V was trimmed by 4 bases and J by 5 bases, leaving 11 bases between them. Germline CDR1 is LGHNA and CDR2 is YSLEER. The CDR3 totals 13 residues. Patients at the Seattle site were enrolled during active infection and followed longitudinally.

The chain is built from TRBV4-3 and TRBJ1-1; D possibly corresponds to TRBD1 (5 bases). This TCR was sampled from a woman aged 50 to 65 with COVID-19, enrolled during active disease. Sequencing was performed on peripheral blood. Written as DNA, the CDR3 is TGCGCCAGCAGCCCCTTGGAGGGGACTGAAGCTTTCTTT. Amino acids: CASSPLEGTEAFF.